The 14 T cell receptor beta chains listed next were all sequenced from one sample in a study of CD8 T cells in ankylosing spondylitis. One entry per CDR3 protein results from TCRdb running MiXCR on the 5' RACE reads. The sample lists 150,000 to 200,000 distinct CDR3 sequences, roughly 13% occurring once. Material: blood, either unsorted or a sorted T cell fraction (not recorded which). These receptors all stem from a male donor with ankylosing spondylitis or in good health (not recorded which).

This clonotype has ten or more counts. The chain recombines TRBV5-1 with TRBJ2-7; D possibly corresponds to TRBD1 (6 bases). CDR1 and CDR2 (germline): SGHRS, YFSETQ. The CDR3 runs 16 residues. V lost 2 bases and J lost 0, with 15 bases in between. The CDR3 loop is CASSFSTGTPSYEQYF. CDR3 coding DNA: TGCGCCAGCAGCTTCTCTACCGGGACACCCTCCTACGAGCAGTACTTC.

This clonotype was observed a few times. The rearrangement joins TRBV27 to TRBJ1-2; TRBD1 might be the D (6 bases). Germline CDR1 is MNHEY and CDR2 is SMNVEV (reference sequence). Trimming cost V 6 bases and J 3 bases, with 17 bases left between them. The CDR3 totals 15 residues. The CDR3 sequence is CASRSPGGPYYGYTF. The CDR3 bases are TGTGCCAGCAGGTCCCCGGGGGGCCCATACTATGGCTACACCTTC.

This clonotype was detected a few times. This chain connects TRBV11-2 to TRBJ2-7; possibly TRBD1 for D (6 bases). CDR3 length equals 15 residues. The V gene's germline CDR1 is SGHAT and CDR2 FQNNGV. Trimming stripped 4 bases from V and 0 bases from J, with 13 bases between. As DNA, the CDR3 is TGTGCCAGCAGCTCCAACCCGGACAGCTCCTACGAGCAGTACTTC. It specifies CASSSNPDSSYEQYF.

This clonotype turned up a few times. CDR3: CASSQDPGGGWEQYF. In DNA form, the CDR3 reads TGCGCCAGCAGCCAAGACCCGGGAGGGGGTTGGGAGCAGTACTTC. The V and J genes are TRBV4-1 and TRBJ2-7, with TRBD2 identical over 8 bases. V gave up 0 bases and J gave up 7 bases; unmatched junction bases: 8. This CDR3 spans 15 amino acids. In germline, CDR1 is MGHRA, CDR2 YSYEKL.

This chain uses TRBV7-9 with TRBJ2-7, with 7 bases that match TRBD1. From germline, CDR1 is SEHNR and CDR2 FQNEAQ (reference sequence). The CDR3 covers 14 residues. Trimming cost V 4 bases and J 2 bases; bases outside gene matches: 5. The CDR3 coding sequence is TGTGCCAGCAGCTCGACTGGACAGGCCTACGAGCAGTACTTC. Translating it yields CASSSTGQAYEQYF.

The chain is built from TRBV30 and TRBJ2-1, with TRBD2 matching over 7 bases. V gave up 0 bases and J gave up 5 bases; unmatched junction bases: 4. Germline-derived CDR1 and CDR2 are GTSNPN and SVGIG (reference sequence). CDR3 length equals 14 residues. CDR3 sequence reads: CAWSVGGSDNEQFF. The CDR3 coding sequence is TGTGCCTGGAGTGTTGGCGGGAGCGACAATGAGCAGTTCTTC.

This clonotype was observed many times. This chain joins TRBV15 and TRBJ1-5; no definite D call. Looked up from germline, CDR1 is LNHNV and CDR2 is YYDKDF (reference sequence). V gave up 6 bases and J gave up 3 bases, with 15 bases separating them. This CDR3 has 15 amino acids. CDR3 nucleotide sequence: TGTGCCACCAGATTAACAGAGGCCTCCAATCAGCCCCAGCATTTT. The encoded protein is CATRLTEASNQPQHF.

The chain has TRBV4-1 and TRBJ1-2, with 11 bases that match TRBD1. Germline V gene sequence: CDR1 MGHRA, CDR2 YSYEKL. The V and J ends lost 3 bases and 0 bases, in that order; junction bases with no gene match: 3. This CDR3 comprises 16 residues. CDR3 nucleotides: TGCGCCAGCAGCCAGGGGACAGGGGGAACTAACTATGGCTACACCTTC. It codes for CASSQGTGGTNYGYTF.

The gene calls are TRBV21-1 and TRBJ2-1; the DNA was not used to check the table's D call, TRBD2. TRBV21-1 is a pseudogene locus. The CDR3 is 15 amino acids. CDR3 coding DNA: TGTGCCAGCAGCCCCCGGACTAGCGGGTACAATGAGCAGTTCTTC. Translated: CASSPRTSGYNEQFF.

This chain connects TRBV9 to TRBJ2-5, with 7 bases fitting TRBD1. V gave up 2 bases and J gave up 0 bases; unmatched junction bases: 1. This CDR3 has 14 residues. Germline CDR1 is SGDLS and CDR2 is YYNGEE. The CDR3 loop is CASSVTGDQETQYF. The DNA for the CDR3 is TGTGCCAGCAGCGTCACAGGGGACCAAGAGACCCAGTACTTC.

The chain couples TRBV29-1 to TRBJ2-2, with 8 positions matching TRBD1. CDR1 SQVTM and CDR2 ANQGSEA come from the germline V gene. The ends lost 6 bases at V and 3 bases at J; junction bases unmatched: 12. The CDR3 loop spans 16 amino acids. The CDR3 DNA follows: TGCAGCGTGATTACCTCCGGGACAGGTTACACCGGGGAGCTGTTTTTT. It is translated as CSVITSGTGYTGELFF.

This clonotype came up many times. CDR3 protein: CASSSRTSGDYNEQFF. CDR3 nucleotide sequence: TGTGCCAGCAGTTCCCGGACTAGCGGGGACTACAATGAGCAGTTCTTC. The chain couples TRBV12-3 or TRBV12-4 to TRBJ2-1, with TRBD2 matching over 12 bases. V was pared by 4 bases and J by 3 bases, with 4 bases of the junction left unmatched. The CDR3 runs to 16 residues.

A few counts support this clonotype. This chain joins TRBV6-1 and TRBJ2-2, with D possibly called TRBD1 or TRBD2 (5 bases each). Germline CDR1 reads MNHNS; CDR2 reads SASEGT. Trimming left V 3 bases short and J 4 bases short, with 9 bases between. This CDR3 is 14 amino acids long. The CDR3 protein is CASSDWGSTGELFF. CDR3 nucleotides: TGTGCCAGCAGTGATTGGGGGTCCACCGGGGAGCTGTTTTTT.

J is TRBJ2-2 and V is TRBV7-2, with 8 bases lining up with TRBD2. With 1 base clipped from V and 2 bases from J, the junction kept 9 bases outside the gene matches. Per the germline V gene, CDR1 is SGHTA and CDR2 is FQGNSA. The CDR3 runs 18 residues. The CDR3 sequence is CASSLGWRGAVNTGELFF. The CDR3 region has the DNA TGTGCCAGCAGCTTAGGCTGGCGGGGGGCCGTAAACACCGGGGAGCTGTTTTTT.